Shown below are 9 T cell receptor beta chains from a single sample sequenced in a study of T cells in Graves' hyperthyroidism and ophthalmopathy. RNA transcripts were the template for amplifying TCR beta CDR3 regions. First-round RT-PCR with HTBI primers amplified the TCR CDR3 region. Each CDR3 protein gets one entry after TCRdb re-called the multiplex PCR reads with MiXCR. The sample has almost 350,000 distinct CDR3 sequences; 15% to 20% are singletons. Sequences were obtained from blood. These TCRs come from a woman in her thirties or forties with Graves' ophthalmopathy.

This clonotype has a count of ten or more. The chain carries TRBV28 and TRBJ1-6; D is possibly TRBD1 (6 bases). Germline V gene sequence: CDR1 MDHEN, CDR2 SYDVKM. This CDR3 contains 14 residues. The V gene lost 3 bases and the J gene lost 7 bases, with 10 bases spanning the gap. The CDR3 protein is CASSFRGGNSPLHF. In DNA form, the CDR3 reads TGTGCCAGCAGTTTCAGGGGAGGAAATTCACCCCTCCACTTT.

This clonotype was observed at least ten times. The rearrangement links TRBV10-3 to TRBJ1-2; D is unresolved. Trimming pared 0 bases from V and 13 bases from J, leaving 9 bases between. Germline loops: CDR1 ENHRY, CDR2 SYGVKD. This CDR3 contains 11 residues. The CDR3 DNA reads TGTGCCATCAGTGAGTCGGAGGGCAGCACCTTC. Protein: CAISESEGSTF.

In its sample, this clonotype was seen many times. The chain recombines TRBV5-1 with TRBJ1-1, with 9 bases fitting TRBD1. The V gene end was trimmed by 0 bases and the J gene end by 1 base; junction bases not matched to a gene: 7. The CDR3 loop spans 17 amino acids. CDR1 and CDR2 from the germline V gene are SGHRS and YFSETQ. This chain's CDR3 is CASSLEYGTGPNTEAFF. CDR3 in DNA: TGCGCCAGCAGCTTGGAATATGGGACAGGGCCGAACACTGAAGCTTTCTTT.

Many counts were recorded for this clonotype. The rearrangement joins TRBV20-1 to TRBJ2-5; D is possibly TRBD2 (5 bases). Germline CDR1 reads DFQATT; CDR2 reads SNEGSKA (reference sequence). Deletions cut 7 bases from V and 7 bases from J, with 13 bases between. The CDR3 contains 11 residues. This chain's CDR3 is CSGAERGTQYF. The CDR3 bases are TGCAGTGGCGCGGAACGGGGGACCCAGTACTTC.

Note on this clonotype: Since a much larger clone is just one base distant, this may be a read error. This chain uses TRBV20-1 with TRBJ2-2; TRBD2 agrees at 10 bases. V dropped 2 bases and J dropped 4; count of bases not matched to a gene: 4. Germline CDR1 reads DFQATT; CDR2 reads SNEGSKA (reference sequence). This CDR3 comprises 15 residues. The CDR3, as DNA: TGCAGTGCTAGAACTAGCGGGACGATCACCGGGGAGCTGTTTTTT. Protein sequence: CSARTSGTITGELFF.

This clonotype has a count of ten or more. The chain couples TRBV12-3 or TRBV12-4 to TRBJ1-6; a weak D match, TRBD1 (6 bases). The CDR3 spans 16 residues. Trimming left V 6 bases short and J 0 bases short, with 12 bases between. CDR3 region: CASSKGGFSYNSPLHF. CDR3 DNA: TGTGCCAGCAGCAAAGGGGGATTCTCCTATAATTCACCCCTCCACTTT.

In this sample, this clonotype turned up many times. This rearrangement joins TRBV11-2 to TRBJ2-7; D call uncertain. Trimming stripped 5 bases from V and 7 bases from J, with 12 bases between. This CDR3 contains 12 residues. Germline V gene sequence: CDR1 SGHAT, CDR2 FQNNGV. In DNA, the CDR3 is TGTGCCAGCAGCACCTCCTTCCCAGAGCAGTACTTC. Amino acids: CASSTSFPEQYF.

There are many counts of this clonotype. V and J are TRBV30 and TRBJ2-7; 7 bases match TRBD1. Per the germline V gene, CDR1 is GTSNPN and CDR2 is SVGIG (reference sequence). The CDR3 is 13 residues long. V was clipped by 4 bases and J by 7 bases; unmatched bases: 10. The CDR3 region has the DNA TGTGCCTGGATAGAGACAGGGTTTTCGGAGCAGTACTTC. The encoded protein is CAWIETGFSEQYF.

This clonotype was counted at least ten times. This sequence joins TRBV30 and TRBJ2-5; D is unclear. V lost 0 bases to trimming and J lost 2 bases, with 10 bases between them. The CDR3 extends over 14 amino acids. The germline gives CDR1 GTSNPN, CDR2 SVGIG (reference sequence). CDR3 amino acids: CAWSVFAGQETQYF. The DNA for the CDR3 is TGTGCCTGGAGTGTATTTGCAGGACAAGAGACCCAGTACTTC.